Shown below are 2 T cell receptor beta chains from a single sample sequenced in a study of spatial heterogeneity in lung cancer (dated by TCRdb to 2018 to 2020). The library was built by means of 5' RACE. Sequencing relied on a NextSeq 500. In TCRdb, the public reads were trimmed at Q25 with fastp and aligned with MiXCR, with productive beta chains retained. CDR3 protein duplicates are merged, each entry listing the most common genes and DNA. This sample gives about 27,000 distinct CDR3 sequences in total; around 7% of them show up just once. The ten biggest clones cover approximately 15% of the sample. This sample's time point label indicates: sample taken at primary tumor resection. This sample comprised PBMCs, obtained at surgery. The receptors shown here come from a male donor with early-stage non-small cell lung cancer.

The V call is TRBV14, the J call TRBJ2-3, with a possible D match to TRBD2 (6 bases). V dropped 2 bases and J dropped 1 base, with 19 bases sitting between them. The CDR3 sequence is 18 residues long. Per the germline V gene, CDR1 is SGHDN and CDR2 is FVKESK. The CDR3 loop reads CASSQRRGGQGGTDTQYF. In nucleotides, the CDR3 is TGTGCCAGCAGCCAACGGAGGGGCGGGCAGGGAGGCACAGATACGCAGTATTTT.

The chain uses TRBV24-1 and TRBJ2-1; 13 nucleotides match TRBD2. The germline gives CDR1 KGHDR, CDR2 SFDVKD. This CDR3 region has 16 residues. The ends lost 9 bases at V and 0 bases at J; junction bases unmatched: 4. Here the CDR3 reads CATGTSGASSYNEQFF. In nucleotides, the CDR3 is TGTGCCACCGGGACTAGCGGGGCAAGCTCCTACAATGAGCAGTTCTTC.